This TCR beta chain was recovered during a study of blood T cell repertoires in COVID-19. For the study at large: Researchers got acute and convalescent COVID-19 samples from the United States, Italy and Spain. Sample material is recorded as cDNA or gDNA derived from T cells, B-cell-depleted T cells, or PBMCs.

This CDR3 comprises 19 residues. CDR1 MDHEN and CDR2 SYDVKM come from the germline V gene. Trimming cost V 7 bases and J 5 bases; bases outside gene matches: 19. As processed by the authors: The authors estimated nucleated cell counts from reference gene primer amplification. Here immunoSEQ multiplex PCR was the method, and the copy in TCRdb shows in-frame clones only, minus some. From that table come the V and J calls and clone size; the DNA was used to work out D and trimming. The sample comprises 84,000 or so clones, 80% to 90% of which are singletons, and less than 40% rests with the top ten. The sample was peripheral blood. This clonotype was obtained from a man aged 80 or over with active or convalescent COVID-19. V gene TRBV28 combines with J gene TRBJ2-3; 12 nucleotides agree with TRBD1. The CDR3 nucleotides read TGTGCCAGCACCGGGACAGGGGGCTCAGCGGGAGGGCTGGTAGATACGCAGTATTTT. It is translated as CASTGTGGSAGGLVDTQYF.